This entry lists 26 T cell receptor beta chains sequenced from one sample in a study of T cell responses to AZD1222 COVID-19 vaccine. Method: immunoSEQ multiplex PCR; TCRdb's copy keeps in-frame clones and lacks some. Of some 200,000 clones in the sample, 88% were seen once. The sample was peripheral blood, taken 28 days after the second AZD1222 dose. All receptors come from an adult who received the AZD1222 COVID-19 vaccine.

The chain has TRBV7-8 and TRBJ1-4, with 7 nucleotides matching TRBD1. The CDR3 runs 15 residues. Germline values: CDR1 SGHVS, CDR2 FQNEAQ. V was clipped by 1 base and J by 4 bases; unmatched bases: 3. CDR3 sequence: CASSLVAGGNEKLFF. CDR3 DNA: TGTGCCAGCAGCTTAGTTGCAGGGGGTAATGAAAAACTGTTTTTT.

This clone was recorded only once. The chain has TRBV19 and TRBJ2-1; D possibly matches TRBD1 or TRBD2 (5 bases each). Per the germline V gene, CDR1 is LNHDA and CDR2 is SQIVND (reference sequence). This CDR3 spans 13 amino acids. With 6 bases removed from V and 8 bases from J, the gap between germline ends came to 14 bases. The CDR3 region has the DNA TGTGCCAGTAGAAGGGGAGAAAGGGATGAGCAGTTCTTC. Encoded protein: CASRRGERDEQFF.

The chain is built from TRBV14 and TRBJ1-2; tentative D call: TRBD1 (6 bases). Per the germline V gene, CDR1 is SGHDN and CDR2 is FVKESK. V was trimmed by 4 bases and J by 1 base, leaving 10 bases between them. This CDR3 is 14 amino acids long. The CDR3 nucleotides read TGTGCCAGCAGCCCCGGGACATTTAACTATGGCTACACCTTC. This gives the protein CASSPGTFNYGYTF.

CDR3 DNA: TGTGCCTCCCAGGGGATTGGTAATGAAAAACTGTTTTTT. Translating gives CASQGIGNEKLFF. The chain employs TRBV30 and TRBJ1-4; a weak D match, TRBD1 (6 bases). Trimming left V 7 bases short and J 4 bases short, with 13 bases between. Germline CDR1 reads GTSNPN; CDR2 reads SVGIG (reference sequence). CDR3 size: 13 residues.

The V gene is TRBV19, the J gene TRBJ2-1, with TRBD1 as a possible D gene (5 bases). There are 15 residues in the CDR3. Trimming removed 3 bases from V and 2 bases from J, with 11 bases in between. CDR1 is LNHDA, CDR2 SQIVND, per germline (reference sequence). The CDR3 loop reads CASSIGRDPYNEQFF. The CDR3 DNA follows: TGTGCCAGTAGTATTGGCAGGGATCCCTACAATGAGCAGTTCTTC.

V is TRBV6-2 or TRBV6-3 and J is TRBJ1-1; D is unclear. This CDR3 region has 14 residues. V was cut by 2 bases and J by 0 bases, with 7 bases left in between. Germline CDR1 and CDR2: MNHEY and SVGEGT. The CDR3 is CASSYGQVNTEAFF. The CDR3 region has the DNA TGTGCCAGCAGTTACGGTCAGGTGAACACTGAAGCTTTCTTT.

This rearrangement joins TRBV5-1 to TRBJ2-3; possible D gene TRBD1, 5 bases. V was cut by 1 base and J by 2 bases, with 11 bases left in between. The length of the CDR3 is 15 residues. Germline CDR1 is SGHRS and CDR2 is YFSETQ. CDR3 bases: TGCGCCAGCAGCTTGTTAGGGGCCCCCACAGATACGCAGTATTTT. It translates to CASSLLGAPTDTQYF.

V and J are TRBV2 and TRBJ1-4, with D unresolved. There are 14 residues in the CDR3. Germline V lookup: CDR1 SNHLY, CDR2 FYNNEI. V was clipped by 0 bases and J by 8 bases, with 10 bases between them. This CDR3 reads CASSEAGRGEKLFF. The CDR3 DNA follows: TGTGCCAGCAGTGAAGCCGGGCGAGGGGAAAAACTGTTTTTT.

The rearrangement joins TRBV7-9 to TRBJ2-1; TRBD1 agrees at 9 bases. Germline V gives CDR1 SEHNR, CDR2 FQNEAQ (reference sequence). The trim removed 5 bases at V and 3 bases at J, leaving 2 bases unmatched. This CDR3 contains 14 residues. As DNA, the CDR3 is TGTGCCAGCAGCGAGGGACAGGGCTACAATGAGCAGTTCTTC. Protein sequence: CASSEGQGYNEQFF.

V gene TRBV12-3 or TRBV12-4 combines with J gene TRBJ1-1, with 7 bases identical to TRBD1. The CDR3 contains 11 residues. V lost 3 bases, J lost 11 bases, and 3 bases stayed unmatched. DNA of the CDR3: TGTGCCAGCAGTTTTGGACAGGCCGCTTTCTTT. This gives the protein CASSFGQAAFF.

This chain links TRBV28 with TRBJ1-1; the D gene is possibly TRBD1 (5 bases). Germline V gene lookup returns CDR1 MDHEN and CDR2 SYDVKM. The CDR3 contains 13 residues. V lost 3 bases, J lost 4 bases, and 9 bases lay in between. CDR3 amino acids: CASSLRTLTEAFF. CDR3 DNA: TGTGCCAGCAGTTTGAGGACACTCACTGAAGCTTTCTTT.

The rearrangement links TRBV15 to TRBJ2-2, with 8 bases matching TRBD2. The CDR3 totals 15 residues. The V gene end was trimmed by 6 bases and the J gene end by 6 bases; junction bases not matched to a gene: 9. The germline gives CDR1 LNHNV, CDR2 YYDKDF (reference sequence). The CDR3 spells CATRRPREGPGELFF. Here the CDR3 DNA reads TGTGCCACCAGAAGGCCCCGGGAGGGCCCCGGGGAGCTGTTTTTT.

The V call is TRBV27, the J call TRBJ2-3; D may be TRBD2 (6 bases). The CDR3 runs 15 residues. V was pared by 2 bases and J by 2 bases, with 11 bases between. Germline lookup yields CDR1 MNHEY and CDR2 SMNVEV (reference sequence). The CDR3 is CASSLRDSNTDTQYF. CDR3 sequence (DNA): TGTGCCAGCAGTTTAAGGGACTCTAACACAGATACGCAGTATTTT.

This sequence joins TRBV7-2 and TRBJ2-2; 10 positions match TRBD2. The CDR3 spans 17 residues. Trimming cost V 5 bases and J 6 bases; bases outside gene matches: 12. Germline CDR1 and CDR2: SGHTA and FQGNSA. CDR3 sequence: CASSLRTSGTFAGELFF. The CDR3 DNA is TGTGCCAGCAGCCTAAGGACTAGCGGTACCTTCGCCGGGGAGCTGTTTTTT.

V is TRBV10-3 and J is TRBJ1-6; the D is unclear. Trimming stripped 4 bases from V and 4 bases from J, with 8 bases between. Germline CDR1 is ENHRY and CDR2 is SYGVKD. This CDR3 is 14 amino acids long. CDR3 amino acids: CAISASEYNSPLHF. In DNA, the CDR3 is TGTGCCATCAGTGCGTCTGAGTATAATTCACCCCTCCACTTT.

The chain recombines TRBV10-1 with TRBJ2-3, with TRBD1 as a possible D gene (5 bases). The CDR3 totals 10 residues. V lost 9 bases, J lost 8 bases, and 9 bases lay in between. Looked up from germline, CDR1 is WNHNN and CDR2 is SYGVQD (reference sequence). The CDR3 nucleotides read TGCGCCAGGTCTCAGGGTACGCAGTATTTT. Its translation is CARSQGTQYF.

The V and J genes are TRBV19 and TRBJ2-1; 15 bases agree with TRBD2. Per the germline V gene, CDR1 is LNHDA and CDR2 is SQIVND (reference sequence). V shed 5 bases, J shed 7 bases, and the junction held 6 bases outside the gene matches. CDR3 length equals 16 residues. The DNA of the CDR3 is TGTGCCAGTAGTCCCGTGGGGACTAGCGGGAGGAATGAGCAGTTCTTC. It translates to CASSPVGTSGRNEQFF.

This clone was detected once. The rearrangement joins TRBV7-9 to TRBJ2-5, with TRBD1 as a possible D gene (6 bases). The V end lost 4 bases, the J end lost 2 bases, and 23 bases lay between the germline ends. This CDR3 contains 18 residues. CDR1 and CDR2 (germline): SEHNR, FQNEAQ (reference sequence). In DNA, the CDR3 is TGTGCCAGCAGCTCCCCCCGGGACAACGGAAGGGGGCAAGAGACCCAGTACTTC. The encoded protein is CASSSPRDNGRGQETQYF.

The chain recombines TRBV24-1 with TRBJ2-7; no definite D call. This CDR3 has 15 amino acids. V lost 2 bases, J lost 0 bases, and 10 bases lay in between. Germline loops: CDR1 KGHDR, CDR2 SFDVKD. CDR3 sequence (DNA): TGTGCCACCAGTGATTCGACGGCCAGCTCCTACGAGCAGTACTTC. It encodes CATSDSTASSYEQYF.

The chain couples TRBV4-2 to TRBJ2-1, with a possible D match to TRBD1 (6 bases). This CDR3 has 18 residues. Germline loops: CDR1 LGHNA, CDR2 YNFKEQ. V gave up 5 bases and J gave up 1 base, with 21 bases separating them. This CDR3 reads CASSSPAGTKPSYNEQFF. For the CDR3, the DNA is TGTGCCAGCAGCTCGCCCGCCGGGACAAAGCCTTCCTACAATGAGCAGTTCTTC.

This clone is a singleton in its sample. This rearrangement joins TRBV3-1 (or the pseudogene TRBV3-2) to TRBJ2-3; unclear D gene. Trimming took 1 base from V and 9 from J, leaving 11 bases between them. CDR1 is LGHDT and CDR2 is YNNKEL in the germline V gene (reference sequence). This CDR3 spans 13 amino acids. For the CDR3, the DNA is TGTGCCAGCAGCCAAGGAGCGATTGCGACGCAGTATTTT. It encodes CASSQGAIATQYF.

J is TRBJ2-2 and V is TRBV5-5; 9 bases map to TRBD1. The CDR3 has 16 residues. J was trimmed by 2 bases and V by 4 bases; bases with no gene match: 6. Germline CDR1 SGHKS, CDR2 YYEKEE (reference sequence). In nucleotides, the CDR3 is TGTGCCAGCAGCCCGTTGGGACAGGGAAACACCGGGGAGCTGTTTTTT. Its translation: CASSPLGQGNTGELFF.

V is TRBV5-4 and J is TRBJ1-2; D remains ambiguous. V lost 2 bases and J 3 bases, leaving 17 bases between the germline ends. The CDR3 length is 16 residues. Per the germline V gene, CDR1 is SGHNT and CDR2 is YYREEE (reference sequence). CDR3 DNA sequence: TGTGCCAGCAGCTTCCTAAGGGCAGAAAATCACTATGGCTACACCTTC. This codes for CASSFLRAENHYGYTF.

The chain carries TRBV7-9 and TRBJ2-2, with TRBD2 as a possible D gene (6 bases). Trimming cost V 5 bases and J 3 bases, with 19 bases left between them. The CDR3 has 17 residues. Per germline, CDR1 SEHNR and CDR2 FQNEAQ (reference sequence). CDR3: CASSPRWGEPDTGELFF. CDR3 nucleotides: TGTGCCAGCAGCCCCCGTTGGGGGGAGCCGGACACCGGGGAGCTGTTTTTT.

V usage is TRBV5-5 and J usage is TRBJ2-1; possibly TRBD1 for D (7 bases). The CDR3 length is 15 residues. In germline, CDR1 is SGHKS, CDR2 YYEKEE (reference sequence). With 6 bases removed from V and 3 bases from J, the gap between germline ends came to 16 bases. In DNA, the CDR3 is TGTGCCAGCACCCCCGGACAGGAGGGCTACAATGAGCAGTTCTTC. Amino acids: CASTPGQEGYNEQFF.

CDR3 loop: CASSPRTGGYTF. Here the CDR3 DNA reads TGTGCCAGCAGTCCAAGGACAGGCGGCTACACCTTC. The V gene is TRBV7-2, the J gene TRBJ1-2, with 7 bases matching TRBD1. V was clipped by 6 bases and J by 8 bases; unmatched bases: 6. Germline V lookup: CDR1 SGHTA, CDR2 FQGNSA. This CDR3 comprises 12 residues.